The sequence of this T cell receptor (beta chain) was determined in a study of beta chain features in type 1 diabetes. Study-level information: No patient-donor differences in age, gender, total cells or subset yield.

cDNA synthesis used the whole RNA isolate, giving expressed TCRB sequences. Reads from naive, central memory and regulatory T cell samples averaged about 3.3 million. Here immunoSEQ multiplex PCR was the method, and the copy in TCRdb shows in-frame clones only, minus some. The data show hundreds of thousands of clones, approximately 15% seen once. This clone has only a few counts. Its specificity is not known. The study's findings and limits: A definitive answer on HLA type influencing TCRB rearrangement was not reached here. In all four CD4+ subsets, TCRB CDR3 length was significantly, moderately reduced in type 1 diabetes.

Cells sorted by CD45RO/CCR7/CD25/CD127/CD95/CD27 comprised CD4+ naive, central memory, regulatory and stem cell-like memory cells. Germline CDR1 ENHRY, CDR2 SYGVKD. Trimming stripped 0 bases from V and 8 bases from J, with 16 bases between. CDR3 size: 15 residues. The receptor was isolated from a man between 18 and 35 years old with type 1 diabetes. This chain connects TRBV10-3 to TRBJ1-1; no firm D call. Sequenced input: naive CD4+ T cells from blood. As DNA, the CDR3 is TGTGCCATCAGTGAGTCCCGAACGGCGGTTAAGGAAGCTTTCTTT. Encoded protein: CAISESRTAVKEAFF.